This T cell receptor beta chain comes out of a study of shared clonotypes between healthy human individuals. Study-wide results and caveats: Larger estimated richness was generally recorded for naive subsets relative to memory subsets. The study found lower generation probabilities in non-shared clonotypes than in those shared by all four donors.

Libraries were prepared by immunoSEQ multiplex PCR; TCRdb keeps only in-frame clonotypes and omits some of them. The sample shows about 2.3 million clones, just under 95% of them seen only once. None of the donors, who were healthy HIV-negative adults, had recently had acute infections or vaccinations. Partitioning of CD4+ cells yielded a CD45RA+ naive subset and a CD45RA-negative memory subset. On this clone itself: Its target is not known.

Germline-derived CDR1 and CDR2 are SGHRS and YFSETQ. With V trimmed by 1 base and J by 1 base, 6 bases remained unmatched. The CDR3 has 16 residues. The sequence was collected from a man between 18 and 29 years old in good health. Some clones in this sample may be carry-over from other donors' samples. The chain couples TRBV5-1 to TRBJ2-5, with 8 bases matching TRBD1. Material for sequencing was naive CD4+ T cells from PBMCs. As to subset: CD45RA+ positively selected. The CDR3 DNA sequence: TGCGCCAGCAGCTTGTACGGGGACAGGCCCCAAGAGACCCAGTACTTC. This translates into CASSLYGDRPQETQYF.